These T cell receptor beta chains were read from a single sample in a study of blood T cell repertoires in COVID-19. Sequencing was performed with immunoSEQ multiplex PCR; in TCRdb, only in-frame clones are kept and a portion is missing. The repertoire holds just over 150,000 clones, with roughly 84% as singletons. Material: peripheral blood. The receptors stem from a woman in her 50s with acute or convalescent COVID-19. Both conserved end residues are trimmed from each CDR3. Fields, in order: CDR3 protein, V gene, J gene, CDR3 length.

ASSPDPRSYNSPLH	TRBV9	TRBJ1-6	14
ASSAIAGEGYEQY	TRBV9	TRBJ2-7	13
SAGGWETQY	TRBV20-1	TRBJ2-5	9
ASSQSRYGTKNGNTIY	TRBV3-1/TRBV3-2	TRBJ1-3	16
ASSKKHQDRGPLVYMNTEAF	TRBV21-1	TRBJ1-1	20
ASSYSDRVGYNEQF	TRBV6-5	TRBJ2-1	14
ASSQTGDTDTQY	TRBV4-1	TRBJ2-3	12
SGVGGHLQETQY	TRBV29-1	TRBJ2-5	12
ASRGRRGGLRQETQY	TRBV27	TRBJ2-5	15
ASSVGGLAGLETQY	TRBV9	TRBJ2-5	14
ASRPGQWNTEAF	TRBV5-1	TRBJ1-1	12
ASTPGSGAGTQY	TRBV6-5	TRBJ2-5	12
ASSPGQGGMETQY	TRBV7-3	TRBJ2-5	13
ASSEDHYYGYT	TRBV6-1	TRBJ1-2	11
ASSQDGAGGGDTQY	TRBV4-3	TRBJ2-3	14
ASSSDNSYEQY	TRBV4-2	TRBJ2-7	11
ASSVASGSWNEQF	TRBV2	TRBJ2-1	13
ASSQWTVTQETQY	TRBV16	TRBJ2-5	13
ASKTGGRTGELF	TRBV6-5	TRBJ2-2	12
ASSQERTGTYGYT	TRBV4-3	TRBJ1-2	13
ASSKEGKREHGYT	TRBV21-1	TRBJ1-2	13
AVWGGNTEAF	TRBV7-2	TRBJ1-1	10
AISEAGTPREQY	TRBV10-3	TRBJ2-7	12
ATSDLRDSRAYTEAF	TRBV24-1	TRBJ1-1	15
ASSHLLAGGSYEQY	TRBV7-8	TRBJ2-7	14
ASRTSENSPLH	TRBV2	TRBJ1-6	11
ASRGTGSPNYEQY	TRBV2	TRBJ2-7	13
ASSTTGYLTEAF	TRBV5-1	TRBJ1-1	12
ASSPGLAGASYEQY	TRBV5-1	TRBJ2-7	14
ASSLGTLYGYT	TRBV5-5	TRBJ1-2	11
ASSLGGGSSLPQH	TRBV7-8	TRBJ1-5	13
AMTSGEDETQY	TRBV12-3/TRBV12-4	TRBJ2-5	11
ASSSGLLATIGTQY	TRBV7-2	TRBJ2-5	14
ASSARGGPYNEQF	TRBV2	TRBJ2-1	13
ASNTGVDGYT	TRBV6-6	TRBJ1-2	10
ASSSPTRGLGNSPLH	TRBV7-9	TRBJ1-6	15
ASSAGQAGQPQH	TRBV9	TRBJ1-5	12
ASSEEQGAPYEQY	TRBV2	TRBJ2-7	13
ASSSQDRDTQY	TRBV6-6	TRBJ2-3	11
ASSEAEGEPQH	TRBV6-1	TRBJ1-5	11
AWNQLAPYYEQY	TRBV30	TRBJ2-7	12
ASSLRQGAQY	TRBV11-3	TRBJ2-5	10
ASTLTKTTNTGELF	TRBV19	TRBJ2-2	14
ASTKPGTDPYEQY	TRBV5-8	TRBJ2-7	13
ASSRWGGQETQY	TRBV19	TRBJ2-5	12
ASTRGGGVPDTQY	TRBV2	TRBJ2-3	13
ASSPGTGWKYGYT	TRBV6-5	TRBJ1-2	13
ASSQAGVGYNSPLH	TRBV3-1/TRBV3-2	TRBJ1-6	14
ASSQGQGKGYT	TRBV3-1/TRBV3-2	TRBJ1-2	11
ASSYSLGDQPQH	TRBV6-5	TRBJ1-5	12
ASSIGGSDPDYGYT	TRBV19	TRBJ1-2	14
ASSLGGTGAYEQY	TRBV5-4	TRBJ2-7	13
ASSIPTGQLYGYT	TRBV19	TRBJ1-2	13
ASSPPVAGGDSPLH	TRBV18	TRBJ1-6	14
ASSQGQGGYGYT	TRBV18	TRBJ1-2	12
ASSPTGTDGNTIY	TRBV3-1/TRBV3-2	TRBJ1-3	13
ASSFGEFGKLF	TRBV28	TRBJ1-4	11
ASSLGDYSNQPQH	TRBV5-1	TRBJ1-5	13
ASSVLGAGANVLT	TRBV9	TRBJ2-6	13
ASSLVAGTPLEQY	TRBV18	TRBJ2-7	13